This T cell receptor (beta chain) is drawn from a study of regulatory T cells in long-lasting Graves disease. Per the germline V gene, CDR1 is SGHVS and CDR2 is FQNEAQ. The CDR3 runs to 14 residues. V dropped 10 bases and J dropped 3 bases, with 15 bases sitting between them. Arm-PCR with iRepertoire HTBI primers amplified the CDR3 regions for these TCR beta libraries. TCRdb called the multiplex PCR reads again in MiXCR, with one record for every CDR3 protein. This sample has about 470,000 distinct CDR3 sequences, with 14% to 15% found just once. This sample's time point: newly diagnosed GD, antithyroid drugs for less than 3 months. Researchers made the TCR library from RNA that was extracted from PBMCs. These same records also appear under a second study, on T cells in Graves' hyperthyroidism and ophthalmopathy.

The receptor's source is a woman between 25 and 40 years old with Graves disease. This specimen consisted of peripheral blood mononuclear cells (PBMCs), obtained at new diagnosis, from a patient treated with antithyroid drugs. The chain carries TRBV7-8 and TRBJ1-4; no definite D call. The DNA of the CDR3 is TGTGCCACGCAACCTACCGGGGCTAATGAAAAACTGTTTTTT. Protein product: CATQPTGANEKLFF. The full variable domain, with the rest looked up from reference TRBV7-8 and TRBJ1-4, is GAGVSQSPRYKVAKRGQDVALRCDPISGHVSLFWYQQALGQGPEFLTYFQNEAQLDKSGLPSDRFFAERPEGSVSTLKIQRTQQEDSAVYLCATQPTGANEKLFFGSGTQLSVL.